A single sample is the source of the 11 T cell receptor beta chains below, sequenced in a study of shared clonotypes between healthy human individuals. Profiling relied on immunoSEQ multiplex PCR, and the TCRdb table lists in-frame clones only, not all of them. The table records 600,000 to 800,000 clones, around 77% of them present only once. The sequencing input was memory CD4+ T cells sorted from blood. Documented subset: CD45RA-negative fraction. The receptors derive from a woman aged 30 to 39 in good health.

This chain connects TRBV19 to TRBJ2-2; 11 bases match TRBD2. Germline values: CDR1 LNHDA, CDR2 SQIVND (reference sequence). The CDR3 covers 15 residues. J gave up 5 bases and V 10 bases, and 9 bases lay outside the gene matches. CDR3 region: CATNPGTSGTGELFF. The CDR3 nucleotides are TGTGCCACCAACCCAGGGACTAGCGGAACCGGGGAGCTGTTTTTT.

Concerning this clone itself: A read error may explain this, as a much larger clone is one base away. The chain is built from TRBV2 and TRBJ2-3; D unresolved. Germline-derived CDR1 and CDR2 are SNHLY and FYNNEI. There are 11 residues in the CDR3. Trimming stripped 8 bases from V and 2 bases from J, with 5 bases between. CDR3 sequence: CASAYTDTQYF. DNA for the CDR3: TGTGCCAGCGCTTACACAGATACGCAGTATTTT.

This chain links TRBV28 with TRBJ1-4, with D possibly matching TRBD1 (5 bases). Per the germline V gene, CDR1 is MDHEN and CDR2 is SYDVKM. CDR3 length: 14 residues. Trimming pared 8 bases from V and 11 bases from J, leaving 21 bases between. This chain's CDR3 is CASYPGTEGGKLFF. The DNA of the CDR3 is TGTGCCAGCTACCCCGGGACCGAAGGTGGTAAACTGTTTTTT.

The chain combines TRBV5-1 with TRBJ2-1, with 11 positions matching TRBD2. CDR1 SGHRS and CDR2 YFSETQ come from the germline V gene. CDR3 length: 19 amino acids. Germline trimming cut 1 base from V and 4 bases from J; bases unmatched to any gene: 13. The CDR3 sequence is CASSLTIPTSGRVYNEQFF. The DNA of the CDR3 is TGCGCCAGCAGCTTGACCATTCCCACTAGCGGGAGAGTATACAATGAGCAGTTCTTC. The variable domain in full, with the rest retrieved from reference TRBV5-1 and TRBJ2-1, is KAGVTQTPRYLIKTRGQQVTLSCSPISGHRSVSWYQQTPGQGLQFLFEYFSETQRNKGNFPGRFSGRQFSNSRSEMNVSTLELGDSALYLCASSLTIPTSGRVYNEQFFGPGTRLTVL.

This clone was observed a few times. This chain links TRBV23-1 with TRBJ2-5; 15 bases fit TRBD2. TRBV23-1 is placed among ORFs of uncertain function. The CDR3 has 17 residues. V gave up 0 bases and J gave up 6 bases; unmatched junction bases: 5. The CDR3 protein is CASSQSAGLAGGQTQYF. The CDR3 nucleotides read TGCGCCAGCAGTCAATCTGCGGGACTAGCGGGAGGCCAGACCCAGTACTTC.

This clone was seen a few times. V and J are TRBV6-6 and TRBJ1-5; 11 positions agree with TRBD1. The CDR3 has 16 residues. Trimming removed 4 bases from V and 5 bases from J; junction bases left unmatched: 7. The germline V gene has CDR1 MNHNY and CDR2 SVGAGI (reference sequence). The CDR3 DNA is TGTGCCAGCAGTTCACGGGACAGGGGGAAACATCAGCCCCAGCATTTT. As protein: CASSSRDRGKHQPQHF.

The chain uses TRBV6-4 and TRBJ2-1, with 10 bases identical to TRBD2. This CDR3 spans 15 amino acids. The V and J ends lost 5 bases and 9 bases, in that order; junction bases with no gene match: 10. Germline CDR1 is MRHNA and CDR2 is SNTAGT. Here the CDR3 DNA reads TGTGCCAGCAGTCCCCTAGCGGGAGTGGGCGGTGAGCAGTTCTTC. Its protein product is CASSPLAGVGGEQFF.

The chain links TRBV11-2 to TRBJ2-5; TRBD2 aligns across 16 bases. The CDR3 has 18 amino acids. With V trimmed by 5 bases and J by 4 bases, 10 bases remained unmatched. CDR1 is SGHAT, CDR2 FQNNGV, per germline. CDR3 residues: CASSTPGLAGGPGETQYF. The CDR3 DNA follows: TGTGCCAGCAGCACTCCGGGACTAGCGGGAGGGCCGGGAGAGACCCAGTACTTC.

This clone was detected a few times. The chain recombines TRBV2 with TRBJ1-4; possibly TRBD1 for D (5 bases). The CDR3 contains 14 residues. The V end lost 7 bases, the J end lost 5 bases, and 14 bases lay between the germline ends. In germline, CDR1 is SNHLY, CDR2 FYNNEI. The CDR3 DNA sequence: TGTGCCAGCAAACGCGGGGCCGAGAATGAAAAACTGTTTTTT. This sequence encodes CASKRGAENEKLFF.

This chain links TRBV6-6 with TRBJ2-1; either TRBD1 or TRBD2 may fit D (5 bases each). Germline V lookup: CDR1 MNHNY, CDR2 SVGAGI (reference sequence). The CDR3 covers 14 residues. Trimming pared 4 bases from V and 5 bases from J, leaving 12 bases between. The CDR3 loop is CASSFRDRNNEQFF. The CDR3 DNA sequence: TGTGCCAGCAGTTTCCGGGACCGCAACAATGAGCAGTTCTTC.

This clone was observed a handful of times. Additional DNA sequences in this sample encode the identical CDR3. V gene TRBV5-1 combines with J gene TRBJ2-2; 7 nucleotides match TRBD1. CDR1 and CDR2 (germline): SGHRS, YFSETQ. V shed 3 bases and J 2 bases; nucleotides not matched to a gene: 4. The CDR3 is 15 amino acids. The CDR3: CASSSGTENTGELFF. The CDR3 DNA reads TGCGCCAGCAGCTCCGGGACAGAAAACACCGGGGAGCTGTTTTTT.